This passage covers 12 T cell receptor beta chains from one sample sequenced in a study of shared clonotypes between healthy human individuals. Positively selected for CCR7, the CD45RO-negative cells used as naive CD8 cells excluded terminally differentiated effector memory CD45RA+ cells. The data were produced by immunoSEQ multiplex PCR, yet TCRdb's version contains in-frame clones alone and is incomplete. In the table there are roughly 810,000 clones, 90% to 97% of which are singletons. The sample comprised naive CD8+ T cells sorted from blood. The source is a man aged 25-45 years in good health.

The chain employs TRBV12-5 and TRBJ1-5; unclear D gene. This CDR3 contains 12 residues. CDR1 and CDR2 (germline): LGHNT, FRNRAP. V lost 4 bases, J lost 5 bases, and 6 bases lay in between. Here the CDR3 DNA reads TGTGCTAGTGGTTCGCTGGATCAGCCCCAGCATTTT. Translation gives CASGSLDQPQHF.

The rearrangement links TRBV29-1 to TRBJ1-2; no reliable D call. Looked up from germline, CDR1 is SQVTM and CDR2 is ANQGSEA. V lost 2 bases and J lost 5, with 6 bases in between. This CDR3 contains 11 residues. This CDR3 reads CSVENIYGYTF. CDR3 nucleotide sequence: TGCAGCGTTGAAAATATATATGGCTACACCTTC.

The V and J genes are TRBV10-3 and TRBJ1-3, with D hard to call. Trimming cost V 6 bases and J 0 bases, with 18 bases left between them. CDR3 size: 17 residues. Germline CDR1 reads ENHRY; CDR2 reads SYGVKD. The CDR3 loop reads CAIRGPVLVGSGNTIYF. The CDR3 DNA sequence: TGTGCCATCAGGGGTCCCGTACTCGTAGGCTCTGGAAACACCATATATTTT.

The chain links TRBV4-1 to TRBJ2-7; D assignment may be TRBD1 or TRBD2 (5 bases each). V lost 3 bases to trimming and J lost 3 bases, with 15 bases between them. The germline CDR1 and CDR2 sequences are MGHRA and YSYEKL. The CDR3 is 15 residues long. The CDR3, as DNA: TGCGCCAGCAGCCAGAATCCGGGACCGGGCTACGAGCAGTACTTC. The encoded protein is CASSQNPGPGYEQYF.

The chain carries TRBV27 and TRBJ2-1; TRBD2 matches 7 bases. This CDR3 region has 15 residues. Germline CDR1 and CDR2: MNHEY and SMNVEV (reference sequence). Germline trimming cut 3 bases from V and 4 bases from J; bases unmatched to any gene: 6. The CDR3 DNA follows: TGTGCCAGCAGTTTGCGGGGGAGGAAATACAATGAGCAGTTCTTC. As protein: CASSLRGRKYNEQFF.

The V and J genes are TRBV19 and TRBJ2-1, with D possibly being TRBD1 or TRBD2 (5 bases each). V was trimmed by 3 bases and J by 0 bases, leaving 12 bases between them. The CDR3 length is 16 residues. Germline CDR1 LNHDA, CDR2 SQIVND (reference sequence). This chain's CDR3 is CASSISGDVSYNEQFF. The DNA for the CDR3 is TGTGCCAGTAGTATTTCTGGGGACGTCTCCTACAATGAGCAGTTCTTC.

The chain carries TRBV29-1 and TRBJ2-7; D is perhaps TRBD2 (5 bases). Germline CDR1 is SQVTM and CDR2 is ANQGSEA. Trimming removed 6 bases at V and 3 bases at J, with 15 bases between. The CDR3 is 13 amino acids. The CDR3 sequence is CSVWLGSGYEQYF. The CDR3 DNA reads as TGCAGCGTCTGGTTGGGGAGCGGCTACGAGCAGTACTTC.

The chain has TRBV7-8 and TRBJ2-2; D might be TRBD2 (6 bases). V lost 0 bases to trimming and J lost 1 base, with 12 bases between them. Germline CDR1 reads SGHVS; CDR2 reads FQNEAQ. The CDR3 runs to 17 residues. For the CDR3, the DNA is TGTGCCAGCAGCTTAGCGCGGGGACCTCAGAACACCGGGGAGCTGTTTTTT. Translated, it gives CASSLARGPQNTGELFF.

The rearrangement uses TRBV15 and TRBJ1-4, with no clear D. Between the trimmed V and J ends, which lost 1 base and 0 bases, there was a span of 6 bases. The CDR3 is 15 residues long. Germline V lookup: CDR1 LNHNV, CDR2 YYDKDF (reference sequence). The CDR3 nucleotides read TGTGCCACCAGCAGAGGGGAAGCAACTAATGAAAAACTGTTTTTT. This gives the protein CATSRGEATNEKLFF. Based on the CDR3 plus reference TRBV15 and TRBJ1-4, the full variable domain is DAMVIQNPRYQVTQFGKPVTLSCSQTLNHNVMYWYQQKSSQAPKLLFHYYDKDFNNEADTPDNFQSRRPNTSFCFLDIRSPGLGDTAMYLCATSRGEATNEKLFFGSGTQLSVL.

As concerns this clone: The same CDR3 also results from other DNA sequences found in this sample. The V and J genes are TRBV27 and TRBJ2-7; D is uncertain. Germline assignment: CDR1 MNHEY and CDR2 SMNVEV (reference sequence). V dropped 5 bases and J dropped 2 bases, with 7 bases sitting between them. The length of the CDR3 is 12 residues. CDR3 protein: CASSLNTYEQYF. The CDR3 coding sequence is TGTGCCAGCAGTCTAAACACCTACGAGCAGTACTTC.

This chain links TRBV5-4 with TRBJ2-6; D possibly corresponds to TRBD1 (6 bases). There are 19 residues in the CDR3. The germline V gene encodes CDR1 SGHNT and CDR2 YYREEE (reference sequence). V was trimmed by 3 bases and J by 0 bases, leaving 19 bases between them. The DNA of the CDR3 is TGTGCCAGCAGCTACCGTAGGGGGTCACTTGACTCTGGGGCCAACGTCCTGACTTTC. Its protein is CASSYRRGSLDSGANVLTF.

Turning to this clone: The same CDR3 can be traced to other DNA sequences in this sample. CDR3 sequence (DNA): TGTGCCTGGAGTGCCAATGAGCAGTTCTTC. Its protein product is CAWSANEQFF. This chain uses TRBV30 with TRBJ2-1; the D is unclear. This CDR3 is 10 amino acids long. V was trimmed by 1 base and J by 6 bases, leaving 1 base between them. The germline CDR1 and CDR2 sequences are GTSNPN and SVGIG (reference sequence). Based on the CDR3 plus reference TRBV30 and TRBJ2-1, the full variable domain is SQTIHQWPATLVQPVGSPLSLECTVEGTSNPNLYWYRQAAGRGLQLLFYSVGIGQISSEVPQNLSASRPQDRQFILSSKKLLLSDSGFYLCAWSANEQFFGPGTRLTVL.